The 11 T cell receptor beta chains below come from one sample, sequenced in a study of blood T cell repertoires in COVID-19. Produced via immunoSEQ multiplex PCR; TCRdb's table is partial and in-frame only. The sample consists of about 99,000 clones, approximately 84% of them appearing once. Sequencing was carried out using peripheral blood. These TCRs come from a man aged 60 to 69 with acute or convalescent COVID-19.

On this clone: Other DNA sequences in this sample translate to the same CDR3. The chain recombines TRBV5-4 with TRBJ2-2; 7 positions agree with TRBD1. This CDR3 comprises 13 residues. Germline CDR1 and CDR2: SGHNT and YYREEE (reference sequence). Trimming removed 4 bases from V and 6 bases from J; junction bases left unmatched: 3. Here the CDR3 reads CASSLQGPGELFF. CDR3 sequence (DNA): TGTGCCAGCAGCCTACAGGGGCCCGGGGAGCTGTTTTTT. The entire variable domain, with the rest obtained from reference TRBV5-4 and TRBJ2-2, is as follows: ETGVTQSPTHLIKTRGQQVTLRCSSQSGHNTVSWYQQALGQGPQFIFQYYREEENGRGNFPPRFSGLQFPNYSSELNVNALELDDSALYLCASSLQGPGELFFGEGSRLTVL.

Notes on this clone: The junction departs from germline at one end; a sequencing error may be responsible. The gene calls are TRBV7-7 and TRBJ2-1; TRBD1 matches 7 bases. The length of the CDR3 is 12 residues. CDR1 is SSHAT, CDR2 FNYEAQ, per germline (reference sequence). CDR3 DNA sequence: TGTGCTAGCAGCCCCCCAGGGGGTGAGCAGTTCTTC. Amino acid sequence: CASSPPGGEQFF.

The chain couples TRBV4-1 to TRBJ1-2; TRBD1 aligns across 9 bases. V shed 3 bases and J 3 bases; nucleotides not matched to a gene: 5. Germline CDR1 reads MGHRA; CDR2 reads YSYEKL. This CDR3 region has 15 residues. The CDR3 here is CASSQGQGSDYGYTF. DNA for the CDR3: TGCGCCAGCAGCCAGGGACAGGGAAGTGACTATGGCTACACCTTC.

V and J are TRBV3-1 (or the pseudogene TRBV3-2) and TRBJ2-1; 11 positions agree with TRBD2. J lost 2 bases, V lost 4 bases, and 10 bases had no gene match. The CDR3 has 18 amino acids. From germline, CDR1 is LGHDT and CDR2 YNNKEL (reference sequence). CDR3 bases: TGTGCCAGCAGCCCGGGGGAGCCTAGCGGGAGGACCTACAATGAGCAGTTCTTC. Protein: CASSPGEPSGRTYNEQFF.

The V gene is TRBV18, the J gene TRBJ2-3; 8 bases match TRBD1. The germline V gene encodes CDR1 KGHSH and CDR2 LQKENI. V lost 1 base, J lost 1 base, and 1 base stayed unmatched. The CDR3 contains 15 residues. The CDR3 is CASSPLDRGTDTQYF. CDR3 in DNA: TGTGCCAGCTCACCACTGGACAGGGGCACAGATACGCAGTATTTT.

V usage is TRBV30 and J usage is TRBJ2-3; 7 bases match TRBD1. Germline-derived CDR1 and CDR2 are GTSNPN and SVGIG (reference sequence). V was clipped by 3 bases and J by 6 bases; unmatched bases: 12. The CDR3 has 15 amino acids. The CDR3 loop reads CAWSPDRVLGDTQYF. CDR3 DNA sequence: TGTGCCTGGAGCCCCGACAGGGTACTGGGGGATACGCAGTATTTT.

V usage is TRBV5-1 and J usage is TRBJ1-3, with D possibly TRBD1 on 5 matching bases. CDR1 and CDR2 (germline): SGHRS, YFSETQ. The V and J ends lost 5 bases and 3 bases respectively, with 12 bases between them. The CDR3 covers 14 residues. CDR3 nucleotides: TGCGCCAGCAGTCCAGGGATTCTTGGAAACACCATATATTTT. It translates to CASSPGILGNTIYF.

This sequence joins TRBV2 and TRBJ1-5; 7 positions match TRBD1. CDR1 SNHLY and CDR2 FYNNEI come from the germline V gene. With V trimmed by 3 bases and J by 6 bases, 11 bases remained unmatched. This CDR3 is 16 amino acids long. The CDR3 DNA sequence: TGTGCCAGCAGTGACTCTGGACAGGTATGGAGTCAGCCCCAGCATTTT. It encodes CASSDSGQVWSQPQHF.

The chain uses TRBV5-1 and TRBJ2-4; D possibly corresponds to TRBD2 (6 bases). CDR1 SGHRS and CDR2 YFSETQ come from the germline V gene. The CDR3 loop spans 14 amino acids. The V and J ends lost 2 bases and 6 bases respectively, with 12 bases between them. The CDR3 region has the DNA TGCGCCAGCAGCTTAGGGCAGGAGGGAAACATTCAGTACTTC. It is translated as CASSLGQEGNIQYF.

The chain carries TRBV28 and TRBJ2-3; D unresolved. Trimming stripped 6 bases from V and 5 bases from J, with 6 bases between. This CDR3 is 11 amino acids long. Germline V gene sequence: CDR1 MDHEN, CDR2 SYDVKM. The CDR3: CASRIVDTQYF. The CDR3, as DNA: TGTGCCAGCAGAATAGTAGATACGCAGTATTTT.

The J gene is TRBJ1-2, the V gene TRBV28; 7 bases line up with TRBD1. After removal of 6 bases from V and 2 bases from J, the junction contained 9 bases not matched to a gene. The CDR3 has 15 amino acids. The germline CDR1 and CDR2 sequences are MDHEN and SYDVKM. The CDR3 region has the DNA TGTGCCAGCAGCCCCAGGGGGGCCCGGAACTATGGCTACACCTTC. As protein: CASSPRGARNYGYTF.